This entry features one TCR beta chain sequence. Its antigen is undetermined. This sample was included in a study of cytomegalovirus exposure and HLA in healthy donors. Study-wide results and caveats: Sequences of the TCR beta chain were said to predict the HLA-A and HLA-B alleles of most subjects accurately. In a later analysis, an Asian-associated ancestry cluster reportedly showed fewer N-insertions than the approximately 610-donor mean. Reported results showed that the classifier diagnosed cytomegalovirus status with high specificity and sensitivity.

PCR employed 60 Vbeta and 13 Jbeta primers. Assay used: immunoSEQ multiplex PCR; TCRdb lists only in-frame clones, some missing. The repertoire has around 92,000 clones, about 83% of them found once; the top ten carry 16%. The CDR3 covers 14 residues. V was pared by 6 bases and J by 5 bases, with 6 bases of the junction left unmatched. The V gene's germline CDR1 is LNHDA and CDR2 SQIVND (reference sequence). Sequencing was carried out using PBMCs. V and J are TRBV19 and TRBJ2-7, with 11 nucleotides matching TRBD2. This sequence originates from a man between 60 and 75 years old in good health and CMV-seropositive. The CDR3 region is CASRPLAGGHEQYF. In nucleotides, the CDR3 is TGTGCCAGTAGGCCCTTAGCGGGGGGGCACGAGCAGTACTTC.